This T cell receptor (beta chain) is from a study of T cell repertoires in cytomegalovirus infection. With regard to this clonotype: What it binds is unknown.

Between the trimmed V and J ends, which lost 5 bases and 2 bases, there was a span of 11 bases. Looked up from germline, CDR1 is SGHTA and CDR2 is FQGNSA. This CDR3 contains 14 residues. TCRdb re-called the reads with MiXCR, one entry per CDR3 protein. The table has approximately 300,000 distinct CDR3 sequences, roughly 25% seen once. Whole-study findings and limits: Clonotype analysis showed dominance of the ex vivo response by HLA-C-restricted CMV-specific TCR beta clonotypes.

The sequenced sample was cultured PBMCs, obtained from culture after CMV antigen stimulation. The V gene is TRBV7-2, the J gene TRBJ2-3; D may correspond to TRBD1 or TRBD2 (5 bases each). The TCR was taken from a human donor in good health (CMV status not recorded). Some clones in this sample may be carry-over from other donors' samples. As DNA, the CDR3 is TGTGCCAGCAGCCTATGGGGGACCACAGATACGCAGTATTTT. It encodes CASSLWGTTDTQYF. Supplemented by reference TRBV7-2 and TRBJ2-3, the full variable domain reads GAGVSQSPSNKVTEKGKDVELRCDPISGHTALYWYRQSLGQGLEFLIYFQGNSAPDKSGLPSDRFSAERTGGSVSTLTIQRTQQEDSAVYLCASSLWGTTDTQYFGPGTRLTVL.